The 20 T cell receptor beta chains below were found in one sample sequenced in a study of shared clonotypes between healthy human individuals. The protocol was immunoSEQ multiplex PCR, while the TCRdb copy is restricted to in-frame clones and leaves out a portion. The data hold around 700,000 clones, with roughly 70% observed a single time. Material for sequencing was memory CD4+ T cells sorted from blood. Subset in this sample: CD45RA-negative fraction. These receptors came from a young woman in good health.

The table lists this clone with a few counts. The chain combines TRBV29-1 with TRBJ2-7, with D unclear. This CDR3 contains 13 residues. Per the germline V gene, CDR1 is SQVTM and CDR2 is ANQGSEA. V dropped 0 bases and J dropped 2 bases, with 8 bases sitting between them. CDR3: CSVEDAEAYEQYF. CDR3 nucleotides: TGCAGCGTTGAAGACGCCGAGGCCTACGAGCAGTACTTC.

This clone was observed a few times. J is TRBJ2-7 and V is TRBV7-2, with 10 bases aligning to TRBD2. This CDR3 spans 15 amino acids. Germline V gene data show CDR1 as SGHTA and CDR2 as FQGNSA. V shed 6 bases, J shed 3 bases, and the junction held 8 bases outside the gene matches. Written as DNA, the CDR3 is TGTGCCAGCAGTCTGATAGCGGGAGGAAACTACGAGCAGTACTTC. This codes for CASSLIAGGNYEQYF.

The rearrangement uses TRBV19 and TRBJ2-7; D may match TRBD1 or TRBD2 (6 bases each). Germline CDR1 reads LNHDA; CDR2 reads SQIVND (reference sequence). V was cut by 3 bases and J by 4 bases, with 13 bases left in between. The CDR3 totals 14 residues. Written as DNA, the CDR3 is TGTGCCAGTAGTATCCGGGGGCGGGTGTACGAGCAGTACTTC. It yields the protein CASSIRGRVYEQYF.

For this clone: A much larger clone lies a single base off, so this may be a read error. The sample contains more than one DNA sequence encoding this CDR3. The rearrangement links TRBV10-3 to TRBJ2-7, with D unresolved. The germline V gene encodes CDR1 ENHRY and CDR2 SYGVKD. The CDR3 sequence is 13 residues long. The CDR3 sequence is CASSYRETYEQYF. Here the CDR3 DNA reads TGTGCCAGCAGTTACAGAGAAACCTACGAGCAGTACTTC.

The chain couples TRBV6-1 to TRBJ1-1; TRBD1 matches at 12 bases. Per the germline V gene, CDR1 is MNHNS and CDR2 is SASEGT. The CDR3 length is 15 residues. J gave up 2 bases and V 5 bases, and 3 bases lay outside the gene matches. CDR3 amino acids: CASSSGQGANTEAFF. DNA of the CDR3: TGTGCCAGCAGTTCGGGACAGGGGGCTAACACTGAAGCTTTCTTT.

The rearrangement links TRBV5-1 to TRBJ1-1; D not resolved. Trimming pared 5 bases from V and 1 base from J, leaving 9 bases between. The germline V gene encodes CDR1 SGHRS and CDR2 YFSETQ. This CDR3 is 13 amino acids long. The CDR3 here is CASSRSPNTEAFF. The CDR3 DNA reads TGCGCCAGCAGTAGATCGCCGAACACTGAAGCTTTCTTT. The entire variable domain, with the rest obtained from reference TRBV5-1 and TRBJ1-1, is as follows: KAGVTQTPRYLIKTRGQQVTLSCSPISGHRSVSWYQQTPGQGLQFLFEYFSETQRNKGNFPGRFSGRQFSNSRSEMNVSTLELGDSALYLCASSRSPNTEAFFGQGTRLTVV.

The V call is TRBV5-1, the J call TRBJ1-1; unclear D gene. CDR3 length equals 13 residues. Trimming stripped 4 bases from V and 0 bases from J, with 7 bases between. Germline V gene data show CDR1 as SGHRS and CDR2 as YFSETQ. The chain's CDR3 is CASSVSMNTEAFF. In nucleotides, the CDR3 is TGCGCCAGCAGCGTCAGTATGAACACTGAAGCTTTCTTT.

This clone came up once. The chain carries TRBV15 and TRBJ2-7; 7 nucleotides align to TRBD2. Trimming took 0 bases from V and 5 from J; bases not matched to a gene: 10. From germline, CDR1 is LNHNV and CDR2 YYDKDF (reference sequence). The CDR3 length is 16 residues. CDR3 DNA sequence: TGTGCCACCAGCAGAGATCTGGGTAGCGGGTCCCACGAGCAGTACTTC. This encodes CATSRDLGSGSHEQYF.

This clone turned up a few times. The gene calls are TRBV5-4 and TRBJ2-7, with 8 bases identical to TRBD1. Germline V lookup: CDR1 SGHNT, CDR2 YYREEE (reference sequence). With 5 bases clipped from V and 2 bases from J, the junction kept 6 bases outside the gene matches. The CDR3 runs to 14 residues. Here the CDR3 DNA reads TGTGCCAGCAGGGAAGACAGGGGAACCTACGAGCAGTACTTC. The encoded protein is CASREDRGTYEQYF.

V gene TRBV2 combines with J gene TRBJ2-1; TRBD2 agrees at 7 bases. The J segment lost 0 bases and the V segment lost 7 bases, leaving 9 bases of the junction unmatched. The CDR3 extends over 16 amino acids. Looked up from germline, CDR1 is SNHLY and CDR2 is FYNNEI. The CDR3 loop is CASTRTSASSYNEQFF. CDR3 DNA sequence: TGTGCCAGCACTCGAACTAGCGCCAGCTCCTACAATGAGCAGTTCTTC.

In this sample, this clone turned up a few times. The gene calls are TRBV19 and TRBJ2-1; 7 nucleotides agree with TRBD2. Unmatched junction bases numbered 8, after V lost 5 bases and J lost 4 bases. This CDR3 is built from 15 residues. Germline values: CDR1 LNHDA, CDR2 SQIVND (reference sequence). CDR3 in amino acids: CASSPRGEGYNEQFF. As DNA, the CDR3 is TGTGCCAGTAGTCCCCGGGGGGAGGGGTACAATGAGCAGTTCTTC. The variable domain in full, with the rest retrieved from reference TRBV19 and TRBJ2-1, is DGGITQSPKYLFRKEGQNVTLSCEQNLNHDAMYWYRQDPGQGLRLIYYSQIVNDFQKGDIAEGYSVSREKKESFPLTVTSAQKNPTAFYLCASSPRGEGYNEQFFGPGTRLTVL.

Comment on this clone: Other DNA sequences from this sample encode an identical CDR3 as well. The rearrangement joins TRBV6-5 to TRBJ1-2; D remains ambiguous. CDR3 length: 13 residues. V gave up 2 bases and J gave up 0 bases, with 4 bases separating them. Per germline, CDR1 MNHEY and CDR2 SVGAGI. The CDR3 nucleotides are TGTGCCAGCAGTTACGACGCTAACTATGGCTACACCTTC. This translates into CASSYDANYGYTF.

The chain uses TRBV4-1 and TRBJ2-2; D remains unclear. V was trimmed by 2 bases and J by 3 bases, leaving 7 bases between them. The V gene's germline CDR1 is MGHRA and CDR2 YSYEKL. The CDR3 length is 14 residues. The CDR3 DNA is TGCGCCAGCAGCCAAATTGGGGACACCGGGGAGCTGTTTTTT. Translating it yields CASSQIGDTGELFF.

Notes on this clone: The same CDR3 also results from other DNA sequences found in this sample. The gene calls are TRBV5-1 and TRBJ1-5; weak D call: TRBD1 (5 bases). V was cut by 2 bases and J by 2 bases, with 8 bases left in between. This CDR3 has 14 residues. In germline, CDR1 is SGHRS, CDR2 YFSETQ. The chain's CDR3 is CASSLWGGNQPQHF. The CDR3 coding sequence is TGCGCCAGCAGCTTATGGGGCGGCAATCAGCCCCAGCATTTT.

The V and J genes are TRBV28 and TRBJ1-2; no clear D. Germline CDR1 MDHEN, CDR2 SYDVKM. V was cut by 3 bases and J by 5 bases, with 13 bases left in between. The CDR3 has 14 amino acids. In DNA form, the CDR3 reads TGTGCCAGCAGTTTGATAGGGAGGAGTTATGGCTACACCTTC. Its protein product is CASSLIGRSYGYTF.

A few counts support this clone. The J gene is TRBJ1-3, the V gene TRBV5-1; D gene unclear. Deletions cut 5 bases from V and 0 bases from J, with 9 bases between. CDR3 length: 14 residues. Germline V CDR1 and CDR2: SGHRS, YFSETQ. CDR3 residues: CASSQGHSGNTIYF. CDR3 DNA: TGCGCCAGCAGTCAAGGTCACTCTGGAAACACCATATATTTT.

The chain couples TRBV27 to TRBJ1-3; TRBD1 matches 8 bases. Germline assignment: CDR1 MNHEY and CDR2 SMNVEV (reference sequence). This CDR3 contains 14 residues. With V trimmed by 2 bases and J by 4 bases, 1 base remained unmatched. CDR3 DNA sequence: TGTGCCAGCAGTTTACGACAGGGGGGAAACACCATATATTTT. This sequence encodes CASSLRQGGNTIYF.

The V and J genes are TRBV7-9 and TRBJ1-1; TRBD1 might be the D (6 bases). The CDR3 spans 13 residues. V lost 6 bases and J lost 5, with 13 bases in between. CDR1 SEHNR and CDR2 FQNEAQ come from the germline V gene (reference sequence). Written as DNA, the CDR3 is TGTGCCAGCAGACAGGGAGCGGGAACTGAAGCTTTCTTT. This sequence encodes CASRQGAGTEAFF.

The chain carries TRBV13 and TRBJ2-3; a weak D match, TRBD1 (5 bases). Trimming left V 5 bases short and J 4 bases short, with 19 bases between. Looked up from germline, CDR1 is PRHDT and CDR2 is FYEKMQ (reference sequence). The CDR3 covers 16 residues. The DNA for the CDR3 is TGTGCCAGCAGCCTAATCAGGGCAAACTCCCCAGATACGCAGTATTTT. Its translation is CASSLIRANSPDTQYF.

The chain uses TRBV11-2 and TRBJ2-1; tentative D call: TRBD1 (7 bases). Germline CDR1 SGHAT, CDR2 FQNNGV. The CDR3 sequence is 15 residues long. Trimming removed 4 bases from V and 10 bases from J, with 20 bases in between. DNA for the CDR3: TGTGCCAGCAGCTCACCAGGGGGACTGACTAGGGAGCAGTTCTTC. Its translation is CASSSPGGLTREQFF.